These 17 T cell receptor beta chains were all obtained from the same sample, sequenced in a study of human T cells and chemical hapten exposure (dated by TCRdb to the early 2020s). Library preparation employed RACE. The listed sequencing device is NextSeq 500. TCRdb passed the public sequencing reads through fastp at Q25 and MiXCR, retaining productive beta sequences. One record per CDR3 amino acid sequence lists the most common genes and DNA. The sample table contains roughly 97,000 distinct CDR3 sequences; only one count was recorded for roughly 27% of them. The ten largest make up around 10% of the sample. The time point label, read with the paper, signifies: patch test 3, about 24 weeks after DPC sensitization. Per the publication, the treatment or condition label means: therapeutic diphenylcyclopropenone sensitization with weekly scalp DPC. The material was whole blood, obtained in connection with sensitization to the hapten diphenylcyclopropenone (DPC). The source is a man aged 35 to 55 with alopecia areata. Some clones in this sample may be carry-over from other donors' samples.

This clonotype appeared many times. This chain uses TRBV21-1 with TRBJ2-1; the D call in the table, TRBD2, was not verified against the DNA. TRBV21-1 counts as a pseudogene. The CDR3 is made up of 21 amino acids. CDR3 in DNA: TGTGCCAGCAGCAGAAAATTAGGAGAGACTAGCGGGAATTGCTCCTACAATGAGCAGTTCTTC. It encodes CASSRKLGETSGNCSYNEQFF.

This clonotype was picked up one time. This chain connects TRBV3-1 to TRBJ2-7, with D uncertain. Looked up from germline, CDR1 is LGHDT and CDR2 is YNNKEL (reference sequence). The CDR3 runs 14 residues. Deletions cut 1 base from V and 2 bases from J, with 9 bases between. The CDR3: CASSQASVPYEQYF. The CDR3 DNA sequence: TGTGCCAGCAGCCAAGCCAGCGTTCCCTACGAGCAGTACTTC.

In nucleotides, the CDR3 is TGTGCCAGCACCGACGGGGGGGAAGCTTTCTTT. As protein: CASTDGGEAFF. This chain uses TRBV28 with TRBJ1-1, with D possibly TRBD1 on 5 matching bases. Germline assignment: CDR1 MDHEN and CDR2 SYDVKM. There are 11 residues in the CDR3. With 7 bases removed from V and 8 bases from J, the gap between germline ends came to 11 bases.

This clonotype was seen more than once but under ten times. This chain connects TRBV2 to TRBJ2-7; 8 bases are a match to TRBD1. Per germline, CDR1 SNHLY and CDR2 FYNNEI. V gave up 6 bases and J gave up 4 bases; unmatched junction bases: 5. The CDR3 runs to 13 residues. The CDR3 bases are TGTGCCAGCAGAGACAGGGGAAGTTACGAGCAGTACTTC. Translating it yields CASRDRGSYEQYF. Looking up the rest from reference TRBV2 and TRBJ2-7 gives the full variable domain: EPEVTQTPSHQVTQMGQEVILRCVPISNHLYFYWYRQILGQKVEFLVSFYNNEISEKSEIFDDQFSVERPDGSNFTLKIRSTKLEDSAMYFCASRDRGSYEQYFGPGTRLTVT.

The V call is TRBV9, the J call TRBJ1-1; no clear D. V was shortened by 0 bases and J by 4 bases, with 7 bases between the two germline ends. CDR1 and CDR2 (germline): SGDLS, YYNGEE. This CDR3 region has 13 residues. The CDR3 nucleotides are TGTGCCAGCAGCGTAGATATGACCACTGAAGCTTTCTTT. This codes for CASSVDMTTEAFF.

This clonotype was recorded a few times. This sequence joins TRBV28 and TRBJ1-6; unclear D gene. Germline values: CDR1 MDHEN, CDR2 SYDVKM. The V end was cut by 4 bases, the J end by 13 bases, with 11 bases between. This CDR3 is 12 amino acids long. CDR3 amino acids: CASSSLSGPLHF. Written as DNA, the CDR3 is TGTGCCAGCAGTTCCCTCAGTGGGCCCCTCCACTTT.

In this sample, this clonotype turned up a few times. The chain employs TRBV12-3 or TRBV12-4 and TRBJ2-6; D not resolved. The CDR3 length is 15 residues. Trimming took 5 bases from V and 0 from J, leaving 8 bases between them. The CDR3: CASSHSISGANVLTF. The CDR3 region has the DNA TGTGCCAGCAGTCATTCAATCTCTGGGGCCAACGTCCTGACTTTC.

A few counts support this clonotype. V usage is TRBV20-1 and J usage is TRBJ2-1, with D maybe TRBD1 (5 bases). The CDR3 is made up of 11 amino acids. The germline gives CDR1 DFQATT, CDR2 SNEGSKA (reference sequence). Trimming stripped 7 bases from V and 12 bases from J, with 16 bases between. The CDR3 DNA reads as TGCAGTGTCAGGGAAGGTACCTGGCAGTTCTTC. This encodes CSVREGTWQFF.

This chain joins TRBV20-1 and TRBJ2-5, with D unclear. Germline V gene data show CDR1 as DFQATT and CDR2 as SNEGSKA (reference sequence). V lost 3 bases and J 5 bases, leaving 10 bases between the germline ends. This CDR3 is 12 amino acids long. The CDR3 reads CSASFRLETQYF. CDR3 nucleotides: TGCAGTGCTAGTTTCCGGTTGGAGACCCAGTACTTC.

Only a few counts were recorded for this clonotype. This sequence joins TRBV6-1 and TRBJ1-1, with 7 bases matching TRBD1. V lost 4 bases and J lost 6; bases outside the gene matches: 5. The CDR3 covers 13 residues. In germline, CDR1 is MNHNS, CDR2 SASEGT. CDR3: CASSGRGRAEAFF. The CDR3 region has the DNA TGTGCCAGCAGTGGGAGGGGGCGAGCTGAAGCTTTCTTT.

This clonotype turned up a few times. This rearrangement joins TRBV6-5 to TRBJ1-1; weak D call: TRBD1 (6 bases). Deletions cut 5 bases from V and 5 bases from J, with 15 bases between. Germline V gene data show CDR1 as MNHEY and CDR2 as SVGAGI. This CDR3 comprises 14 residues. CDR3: CASSPARGTTEAFF. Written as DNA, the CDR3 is TGTGCCAGCAGTCCTGCCAGGGGCACGACTGAAGCTTTCTTT.

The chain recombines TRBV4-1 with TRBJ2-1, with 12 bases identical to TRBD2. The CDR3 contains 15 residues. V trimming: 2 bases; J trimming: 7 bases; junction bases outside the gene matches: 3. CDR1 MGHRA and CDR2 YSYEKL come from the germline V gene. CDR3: CASSQMTSGRNEQFF. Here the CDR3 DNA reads TGCGCCAGCAGCCAAATGACTAGCGGGAGAAATGAGCAGTTCTTC.

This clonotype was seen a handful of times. The CDR3 nucleotides read TGTGCCAGCAGTCCTGACAGGTTGAACACTGAAGCTTTCTTT. Protein: CASSPDRLNTEAFF. The chain uses TRBV12-3 or TRBV12-4 and TRBJ1-1; a weak D match, TRBD1 (6 bases). This CDR3 contains 14 residues. V was clipped by 5 bases and J by 0 bases, with 10 bases between them.

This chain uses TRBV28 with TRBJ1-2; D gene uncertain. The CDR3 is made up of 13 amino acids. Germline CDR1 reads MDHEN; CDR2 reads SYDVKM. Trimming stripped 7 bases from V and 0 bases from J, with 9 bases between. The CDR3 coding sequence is TGTGCCAGCACCTTCGGATCTAACTATGGCTACACCTTC. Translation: CASTFGSNYGYTF.

CDR3 region: CASSQDWASGTGYEQFF. DNA for the CDR3: TGTGCCAGCAGCCAAGACTGGGCTAGCGGGACCGGTTATGAGCAGTTCTTC. The chain couples TRBV14 to TRBJ2-1; 9 nucleotides agree with TRBD2. The germline gives CDR1 SGHDN, CDR2 FVKESK. The V and J ends lost 0 bases and 8 bases, in that order; junction bases with no gene match: 11. The CDR3 is 17 amino acids. The whole variable domain, filled in from reference TRBV14 and TRBJ2-1, reads EAGVTQFPSHSVIEKGQTVTLRCDPISGHDNLYWYRRVMGKEIKFLLHFVKESKQDESGMPNNRFLAERTGGTYSTLKVQPAELEDSGVYFCASSQDWASGTGYEQFFGPGTRLTVL.

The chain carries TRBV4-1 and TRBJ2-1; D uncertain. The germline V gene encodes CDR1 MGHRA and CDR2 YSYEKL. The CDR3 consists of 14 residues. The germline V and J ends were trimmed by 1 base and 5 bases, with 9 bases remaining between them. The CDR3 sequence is CASSQVNYNNEQFF. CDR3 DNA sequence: TGCGCCAGCAGCCAAGTAAACTACAACAATGAGCAGTTCTTC.

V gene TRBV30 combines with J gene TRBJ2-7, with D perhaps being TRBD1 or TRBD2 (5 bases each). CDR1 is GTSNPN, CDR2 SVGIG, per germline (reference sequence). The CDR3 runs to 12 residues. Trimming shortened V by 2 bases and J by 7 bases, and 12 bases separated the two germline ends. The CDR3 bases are TGTGCCTGGAGTAGGGACCCATGGGAGCAGTACTTC. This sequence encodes CAWSRDPWEQYF.